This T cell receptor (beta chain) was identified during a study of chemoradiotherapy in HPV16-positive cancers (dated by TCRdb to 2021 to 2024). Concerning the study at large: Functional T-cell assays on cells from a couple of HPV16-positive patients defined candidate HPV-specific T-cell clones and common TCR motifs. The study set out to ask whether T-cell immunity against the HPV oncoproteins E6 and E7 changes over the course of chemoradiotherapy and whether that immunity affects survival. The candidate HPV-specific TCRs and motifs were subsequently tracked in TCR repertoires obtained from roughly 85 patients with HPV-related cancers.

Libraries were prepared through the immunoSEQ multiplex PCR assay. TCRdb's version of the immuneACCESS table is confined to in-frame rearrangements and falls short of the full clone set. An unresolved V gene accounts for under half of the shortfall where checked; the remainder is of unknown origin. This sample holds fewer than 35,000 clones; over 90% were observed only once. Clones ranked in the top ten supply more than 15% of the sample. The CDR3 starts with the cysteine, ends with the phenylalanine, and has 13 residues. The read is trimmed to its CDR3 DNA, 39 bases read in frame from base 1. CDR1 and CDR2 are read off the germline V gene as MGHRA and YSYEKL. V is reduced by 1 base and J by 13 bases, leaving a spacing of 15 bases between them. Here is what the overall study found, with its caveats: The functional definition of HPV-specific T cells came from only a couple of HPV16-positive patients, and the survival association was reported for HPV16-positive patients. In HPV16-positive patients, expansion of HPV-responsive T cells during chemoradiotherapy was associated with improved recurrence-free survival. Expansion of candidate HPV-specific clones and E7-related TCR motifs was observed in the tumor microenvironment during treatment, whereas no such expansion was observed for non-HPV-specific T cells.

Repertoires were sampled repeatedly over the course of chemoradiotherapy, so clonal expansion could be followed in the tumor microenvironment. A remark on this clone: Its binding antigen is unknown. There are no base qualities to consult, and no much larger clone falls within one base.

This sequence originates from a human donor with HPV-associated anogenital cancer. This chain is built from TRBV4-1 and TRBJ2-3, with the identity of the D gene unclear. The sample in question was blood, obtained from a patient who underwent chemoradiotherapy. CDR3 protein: CASSQGLAQGKYF. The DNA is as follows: TGCGCCAGCAGCCAAGGCTTAGCCCAAGGGAAGTATTTT.